Shown below are 17 T cell receptor beta chains from a single sample sequenced in a study of blood T cell repertoires in COVID-19. Method: immunoSEQ multiplex PCR; TCRdb's copy keeps in-frame clones and lacks some. The data hold hundreds of thousands of clones, with roughly nine tenths observed a single time. Sequencing input: peripheral blood. Receptors were obtained from a woman aged 45 to 65 with acute or convalescent COVID-19.

The chain couples TRBV25-1 to TRBJ2-1, with TRBD2 identical over 13 bases. CDR1 and CDR2 from the germline V gene are MGHDK and SYGVNS. The V gene end was trimmed by 8 bases and the J gene end by 7 bases; junction bases not matched to a gene: 2. The CDR3 runs to 13 residues. The CDR3 DNA is TGTGCCAGCGGGGGACTAGCGGGAAATGAGCAGTTCTTC. Translating gives CASGGLAGNEQFF.

V gene TRBV19 combines with J gene TRBJ2-1; no clear D. Germline V lookup: CDR1 LNHDA, CDR2 SQIVND (reference sequence). Trimming took 3 bases from V and 6 from J, leaving 15 bases between them. This CDR3 is 15 amino acids long. In DNA, the CDR3 is TGTGCCAGTAGTATGACCGCCACAGTTTTCAATGAGCAGTTCTTC. Its translation: CASSMTATVFNEQFF. Full variable domain (rest looked up from reference TRBV19 and TRBJ2-1): DGGITQSPKYLFRKEGQNVTLSCEQNLNHDAMYWYRQDPGQGLRLIYYSQIVNDFQKGDIAEGYSVSREKKESFPLTVTSAQKNPTAFYLCASSMTATVFNEQFFGPGTRLTVL.

The chain combines TRBV24-1 with TRBJ1-1; a weak D match, TRBD1 (6 bases). The CDR3 has 12 residues. Per the germline V gene, CDR1 is KGHDR and CDR2 is SFDVKD. V lost 7 bases and J lost 5, with 10 bases in between. CDR3 sequence reads: CATRGAGTEAFF. CDR3 DNA: TGTGCCACCAGGGGGGCCGGGACTGAAGCTTTCTTT.

The chain uses TRBV2 and TRBJ1-2; 7 bases are a match to TRBD1. This CDR3 has 13 amino acids. The germline gives CDR1 SNHLY, CDR2 FYNNEI. The V segment lost 3 bases and the J segment 2 bases; nucleotides outside the gene matches: 0. CDR3 loop: CASSDRGNYGYTF. DNA for the CDR3: TGTGCCAGCAGTGACAGGGGGAACTATGGCTACACCTTC.

The chain carries TRBV29-1 and TRBJ2-7, with D possibly matching TRBD2 (5 bases). V dropped 4 bases and J dropped 2 bases, with 12 bases sitting between them. The CDR3 sequence is 13 residues long. Germline-derived CDR1 and CDR2 are SQVTM and ANQGSEA. This CDR3 is CSVAARATYEQYF. The CDR3 nucleotides read TGCAGCGTTGCGGCGCGGGCCACCTACGAGCAGTACTTC.

This clone was seen just once. The chain uses TRBV29-1 and TRBJ1-4; 7 bases match TRBD1. Per the germline V gene, CDR1 is SQVTM and CDR2 is ANQGSEA. The V segment lost 4 bases and the J segment 4 bases; nucleotides outside the gene matches: 6. This CDR3 region has 14 residues. This CDR3 reads CSVGGDSLNEKLFF. CDR3 DNA: TGCAGCGTTGGAGGGGACAGTCTTAATGAAAAACTGTTTTTT.

Here the CDR3 reads CASSVLGSADTQYF. In DNA form, the CDR3 reads TGTGCCAGCAGCGTCCTTGGCTCAGCAGATACGCAGTATTTT. The chain uses TRBV9 and TRBJ2-3, with D uncertain. The ends were cut back, 2 bases at V and 4 bases at J, with 11 bases in the middle. CDR3 length: 14 amino acids. Germline assignment: CDR1 SGDLS and CDR2 YYNGEE. The whole variable domain, remainder taken from reference TRBV9 and TRBJ2-3, is DSGVTQTPKHLITATGQRVTLRCSPRSGDLSVYWYQQSLDQGLQFLIQYYNGEERAKGNILERFSAQQFPDLHSELNLSSLELGDSALYFCASSVLGSADTQYFGPGTRLTVL.

Only one count was recorded for this clone. The V call is TRBV19, the J call TRBJ1-3, with 11 bases matching TRBD1. The CDR3 spans 15 residues. Germline V gene data show CDR1 as LNHDA and CDR2 as SQIVND (reference sequence). Germline trimming cut 10 bases from V and 4 bases from J; bases unmatched to any gene: 9. The CDR3 DNA is TGTGCCACCGAGGGACAGGGGGAAGGAGGAAACACCATATATTTT. Its protein product is CATEGQGEGGNTIYF.

This rearrangement joins TRBV14 to TRBJ2-5; unclear D gene. This CDR3 is built from 13 residues. V was cut by 2 bases and J by 4 bases, with 8 bases left in between. Germline CDR1 SGHDN, CDR2 FVKESK. The DNA of the CDR3 is TGTGCCAGCAGCCAATATCTAGGAGAGACCCAGTACTTC. This sequence encodes CASSQYLGETQYF.

This chain connects TRBV11-2 to TRBJ1-1; tentatively, D is TRBD1 (6 bases). V lost 4 bases and J 5 bases, leaving 11 bases between the germline ends. Germline V lookup: CDR1 SGHAT, CDR2 FQNNGV. The CDR3 spans 13 residues. In nucleotides, the CDR3 is TGTGCCAGCAGCTCCGCAGGGGAAACTGAAGCTTTCTTT. Amino acid sequence: CASSSAGETEAFF.

J is TRBJ1-6 and V is TRBV5-1; TRBD1 agrees at 8 bases. Germline trimming cut 4 bases from V and 5 bases from J; bases unmatched to any gene: 2. CDR1 SGHRS and CDR2 YFSETQ come from the germline V gene. The CDR3 length is 14 residues. CDR3 in DNA: TGCGCCAGCAGCCAGGGACAGGATAATTCACCCCTCCACTTT. Protein: CASSQGQDNSPLHF.

CDR3 nucleotides: TGTGCCAGCAGTTACGCGGGAGGGCCCTACAATGAGCAGTTCTTC. Protein product: CASSYAGGPYNEQFF. The chain has TRBV6-5 and TRBJ2-1; 9 nucleotides line up with TRBD2. V was clipped by 2 bases and J by 2 bases; unmatched bases: 1. This CDR3 is built from 15 residues. Germline V gives CDR1 MNHEY, CDR2 SVGAGI.

The chain has TRBV7-8 and TRBJ1-1, with no clear D. The CDR3 consists of 17 residues. CDR1 and CDR2 (germline): SGHVS, FQNEAQ. V gave up 5 bases and J gave up 1 base, with 20 bases separating them. Here the CDR3 reads CASSQRLSPNPNTEAFF. In DNA, the CDR3 is TGTGCCAGCAGCCAGCGGTTGTCACCGAATCCGAACACTGAAGCTTTCTTT.

The chain couples TRBV7-9 to TRBJ2-2; possible D gene TRBD2, 6 bases. CDR3 length equals 16 residues. V lost 0 bases and J lost 6, with 14 bases in between. Germline lookup yields CDR1 SEHNR and CDR2 FQNEAQ (reference sequence). The CDR3 loop reads CASSLAPGEVAGELFF. CDR3 sequence (DNA): TGTGCCAGCAGCTTAGCCCCGGGAGAGGTCGCCGGGGAGCTGTTTTTT. Drawing the rest from reference TRBV7-9 and TRBJ2-2, the complete variable domain is DTGVSQNPRHKITKRGQNVTFRCDPISEHNRLYWYRQTLGQGPEFLTYFQNEAQLEKSRLLSDRFSAERPKGSFSTLEIQRTEQGDSAMYLCASSLAPGEVAGELFFGEGSRLTVL.

This chain uses TRBV29-1 with TRBJ1-6; D is possibly TRBD1 (6 bases). CDR1 is SQVTM, CDR2 ANQGSEA, per germline. The V gene lost 6 bases and the J gene lost 8 bases, with 14 bases spanning the gap. The CDR3 has 13 residues. The CDR3 DNA is TGCAGCGTCGGGGTGGGGGCTGATTCACCCCTCCACTTT. It codes for CSVGVGADSPLHF.

The chain recombines TRBV6-5 with TRBJ2-1; 10 nucleotides line up with TRBD2. The germline V gene has CDR1 MNHEY and CDR2 SVGAGI. V was clipped by 6 bases and J by 5 bases; unmatched bases: 4. CDR3 length: 14 amino acids. CDR3 DNA sequence: TGTGCCAGCAGGCTTCTAGCGGGGGACAATGAGCAGTTCTTC. This gives the protein CASRLLAGDNEQFF.

This chain connects TRBV7-2 to TRBJ2-2, with TRBD1 as a possible D gene (6 bases). Trimming left V 3 bases short and J 2 bases short, with 10 bases between. Germline-derived CDR1 and CDR2 are SGHTA and FQGNSA. The CDR3 sequence is 15 residues long. The CDR3 region is CASSFGQSNTGELFF. The CDR3 nucleotides read TGTGCCAGCAGCTTCGGACAGAGTAACACCGGGGAGCTGTTTTTT. The whole variable domain, remainder taken from reference TRBV7-2 and TRBJ2-2, is GAGVSQSPSNKVTEKGKDVELRCDPISGHTALYWYRQSLGQGLEFLIYFQGNSAPDKSGLPSDRFSAERTGGSVSTLTIQRTQQEDSAVYLCASSFGQSNTGELFFGEGSRLTVL.